This entry lists 19 T cell receptor beta chains sequenced from one sample in a study of blood T cell repertoires in COVID-19. The protocol was immunoSEQ multiplex PCR, while the TCRdb copy is restricted to in-frame clones and leaves out a portion. Altogether more than 110,000 clones are present, 70% to 80% being singletons, with the ten largest covering roughly 10%. Sequencing input: peripheral blood. All receptors come from a woman aged 50 to 65 with active or convalescent COVID-19.

This clone occurred many times. The chain has TRBV6-2 or TRBV6-3 and TRBJ2-3; 9 bases fit TRBD2. The V gene's germline CDR1 is MNHEY and CDR2 SVGEGT. The CDR3 length is 16 residues. The V segment lost 4 bases and the J segment 5 bases; nucleotides outside the gene matches: 10. CDR3 region: CASSSNLAGALDTQYF. CDR3 sequence (DNA): TGTGCCAGCAGTTCCAATTTAGCGGGGGCCTTAGATACGCAGTATTTT.

This rearrangement joins TRBV27 to TRBJ1-3, with D perhaps matching TRBD1 (6 bases). This CDR3 has 14 amino acids. V was pared by 4 bases and J by 1 base, with 8 bases between. Germline V gene lookup returns CDR1 MNHEY and CDR2 SMNVEV (reference sequence). The CDR3 loop is CASSSGTSGNTIYF. CDR3 sequence (DNA): TGTGCCAGCAGTTCCGGGACATCTGGAAACACCATATATTTT.

This clone was counted once. The rearrangement uses TRBV6-1 and TRBJ1-2, with D maybe TRBD1 (5 bases). The V and J ends lost 0 bases and 1 base respectively, with 6 bases between them. This CDR3 has 14 residues. Germline values: CDR1 MNHNS, CDR2 SASEGT. The DNA for the CDR3 is TGTGCCAGCAGTGAAGCCGGGGGTAACTATGGCTACACCTTC. Amino acid sequence: CASSEAGGNYGYTF.

V and J are TRBV5-1 and TRBJ2-3; 13 bases line up with TRBD2. V lost 4 bases and J lost 4; bases outside the gene matches: 9. CDR3 length equals 17 residues. Germline V lookup: CDR1 SGHRS, CDR2 YFSETQ. CDR3: CASSIGLAGVVSDTQYF. DNA of the CDR3: TGCGCCAGCAGCATCGGACTAGCGGGAGTGGTTTCAGATACGCAGTATTTT.

The rearrangement joins TRBV19 to TRBJ2-1, with 7 nucleotides matching TRBD2. CDR1 and CDR2 from the germline V gene are LNHDA and SQIVND (reference sequence). J gave up 3 bases and V 5 bases, and 10 bases lay outside the gene matches. This CDR3 region has 16 residues. The CDR3: CASSDPLADFYNEQFF. CDR3 in DNA: TGTGCCAGTAGTGACCCCCTAGCGGACTTCTACAATGAGCAGTTCTTC.

The chain has TRBV7-6 and TRBJ2-2, with 9 nucleotides matching TRBD1. Looked up from germline, CDR1 is SGHVS and CDR2 is FNYEAQ. CDR3 length: 15 amino acids. J was trimmed by 6 bases and V by 5 bases; bases with no gene match: 7. The CDR3 DNA follows: TGTGCCAGCAGCCCCCGGACAGGGGCGGCCGGGGAGCTGTTTTTT. It translates to CASSPRTGAAGELFF.

The chain has TRBV2 and TRBJ2-7, with 8 bases fitting TRBD1. Trimming at V came to 8 bases and at J to 1 base, leaving 4 bases not matched to a gene. This CDR3 region has 13 residues. Germline CDR1 reads SNHLY; CDR2 reads FYNNEI. The CDR3 spells CASGDRISYEQYF. CDR3 DNA sequence: TGTGCCAGCGGGGACAGGATTTCCTACGAGCAGTACTTC.

CDR3 nucleotides: TGTGCCAGCAGTTATCTCGGGGGTGTGCCCTACGAGCAGTACTTC. Its translation is CASSYLGGVPYEQYF. V usage is TRBV6-2 or TRBV6-3 and J usage is TRBJ2-7, with D maybe TRBD2 (6 bases). Trimming removed 3 bases from V and 2 bases from J, with 14 bases in between. In germline, CDR1 is MNHEY, CDR2 SVGEGT. The length of the CDR3 is 15 residues.

The CDR3 here is CATSRDTGGTGELFF. The DNA of the CDR3 is TGTGCCACCAGCAGAGATACAGGGGGCACCGGGGAGCTGTTTTTT. The chain joins TRBV15 to TRBJ2-2; 8 bases match TRBD1. The CDR3 spans 15 residues. Germline CDR1 LNHNV, CDR2 YYDKDF (reference sequence). Losses at the gene ends were 0 bases for V and 4 bases for J; bases not matched to a gene: 1. Full variable domain (outside the CDR3, taken from reference TRBV15 and TRBJ2-2): DAMVIQNPRYQVTQFGKPVTLSCSQTLNHNVMYWYQQKSSQAPKLLFHYYDKDFNNEADTPDNFQSRRPNTSFCFLDIRSPGLGDTAMYLCATSRDTGGTGELFFGEGSRLTVL.

This clone was seen more than once but under ten times. This CDR3 is also generated by other DNA sequences in the sample. The chain joins TRBV27 to TRBJ2-2; D unclear. V shed 3 bases and J shed 1 base, with 6 bases lying between them. The length of the CDR3 is 14 residues. Germline assignment: CDR1 MNHEY and CDR2 SMNVEV (reference sequence). This CDR3 reads CASSFRRNTGELFF. CDR3 nucleotide sequence: TGTGCCAGCAGTTTCCGCAGGAACACCGGGGAGCTGTTTTTT.

In this sample, this clone turned up a few times. The chain links TRBV6-6 to TRBJ1-2; D is possibly TRBD1 (6 bases). Germline CDR1 MNHNY, CDR2 SVGAGI (reference sequence). There are 13 residues in the CDR3. V lost 6 bases and J lost 8, with 16 bases in between. This CDR3 is CASSPRGGKGYTF. In DNA form, the CDR3 reads TGTGCCAGCAGCCCAAGGGGGGGGAAGGGCTACACCTTC.

V is TRBV9 and J is TRBJ2-5; 8 bases are shared with TRBD2. Germline V gene data show CDR1 as SGDLS and CDR2 as YYNGEE. CDR3 length: 14 amino acids. V trimming: 4 bases; J trimming: 4 bases; junction bases outside the gene matches: 6. This chain's CDR3 is CASSPGAGVETQYF. CDR3 DNA: TGTGCCAGCAGCCCGGGAGCGGGGGTAGAGACCCAGTACTTC.

The chain links TRBV28 to TRBJ1-3; 7 bases line up with TRBD1. Germline CDR1 is MDHEN and CDR2 is SYDVKM. J was trimmed by 7 bases and V by 6 bases; bases with no gene match: 3. The CDR3 runs to 12 residues. The CDR3: CASRGQPNTIYF. CDR3 coding DNA: TGTGCCAGCAGGGGACAGCCGAACACCATATATTTT.

The chain employs TRBV28 and TRBJ2-3; TRBD2 might be the D (6 bases). The germline CDR1 and CDR2 sequences are MDHEN and SYDVKM. CDR3 length equals 15 residues. V lost 5 bases to trimming and J lost 6 bases, with 18 bases between them. The CDR3 DNA is TGTGCCAGCAGTCTACTAGCCAGAGAAGGTGATACGCAGTATTTT. As protein: CASSLLAREGDTQYF.

This clone is a singleton in its sample. CDR3 region: CASSRQGGQPQHF. In DNA form, the CDR3 reads TGTGCCAGTAGTCGGCAGGGCGGTCAGCCCCAGCATTTT. The chain has TRBV19 and TRBJ1-5, with D possibly being TRBD1 (5 bases). With 5 bases removed from V and 6 bases from J, the gap between germline ends came to 11 bases. The germline V gene encodes CDR1 LNHDA and CDR2 SQIVND (reference sequence). This CDR3 has 13 amino acids.

This clone was counted between two and nine times. This chain joins TRBV30 and TRBJ1-1, with D unresolved. This CDR3 contains 14 residues. From germline, CDR1 is GTSNPN and CDR2 SVGIG (reference sequence). V was shortened by 0 bases and J by 1 base, with 9 bases between the two germline ends. The DNA of the CDR3 is TGTGCCTGGAGTGTAGAGGCGGCGAACACTGAAGCTTTCTTT. It specifies CAWSVEAANTEAFF.

The rearrangement joins TRBV18 to TRBJ2-1; D is unclear. With 0 bases removed from V and 4 bases from J, the gap between germline ends came to 7 bases. Per germline, CDR1 KGHSH and CDR2 LQKENI. This CDR3 is 14 amino acids long. The CDR3 region has the DNA TGTGCCAGCTCACCACCGTCAGGTTACAATGAGCAGTTCTTC. As protein: CASSPPSGYNEQFF.

This chain links TRBV7-8 with TRBJ2-1, with 8 bases lining up with TRBD2. V trimming: 6 bases; J trimming: 0 bases; junction bases outside the gene matches: 13. Germline V gene sequence: CDR1 SGHVS, CDR2 FQNEAQ. The CDR3 runs to 18 residues. The CDR3 DNA reads as TGTGCCAGCAGGCACGGGACTAGTCCCAGGAGCTCCTACAATGAGCAGTTCTTC. This sequence encodes CASRHGTSPRSSYNEQFF.

The chain links TRBV7-9 to TRBJ2-1, with D perhaps TRBD1 (5 bases). The V gene's germline CDR1 is SEHNR and CDR2 FQNEAQ (reference sequence). The CDR3 sequence is 15 residues long. V lost 5 bases and J lost 6, with 17 bases in between. CDR3 loop: CASSPLRGLSNEQFF. The CDR3 DNA reads TGTGCCAGCAGCCCACTAAGGGGTTTGTCCAATGAGCAGTTCTTC.